This T cell receptor beta chain derives from a study of CD8 T cells in ankylosing spondylitis. With 10 bases clipped from V and 8 bases from J, the junction kept 10 bases outside the gene matches. In germline, CDR1 is LNHDA, CDR2 SQIVND (reference sequence). The CDR3 runs 12 residues. This clonotype came up many times. Its cognate antigen is unknown. Using its own MiXCR run on the 5' RACE reads, TCRdb lists one record per CDR3 protein. The sample includes 250,000 to 400,000 distinct CDR3 sequences, 11% of them seen just once. Study-level findings and limits: Earlier reports found some motif variants in synovial fluid and blood in reactive arthritis. Within ankylosing spondylitis blood, a TCR beta motif made up of several highly homologous variants appeared to be characteristic. The authors found the disease-linked clones to be CD8+ and relatively rare in peripheral blood.

The sequencing sample was made of blood, either unsorted or a sorted T cell fraction (not recorded which). The clonotype comes from a female donor with ankylosing spondylitis or in good health (not recorded which). The chain recombines TRBV19 with TRBJ1-2, with 7 positions matching TRBD1. The CDR3 DNA follows: TGTGCCACGGGGGGACAGACGGAGGGCTACACCTTC. It translates to CATGGQTEGYTF.